One and the same sample provided the 32 T cell receptor beta chains below, sequenced in a study of blood T cell repertoires in COVID-19. Only in-frame clones appear in the TCRdb table, and some are missing; sequencing was by immunoSEQ multiplex PCR. Found here are roughly 350,000 clones, more than 70% of them singletons; the top ten hold about 7.3%. The source material was peripheral blood. The receptors stem from a woman in her 70s with COVID-19, enrolled during active disease.

The chain is built from TRBV5-1 and TRBJ2-3; TRBD2 aligns across 10 bases. The CDR3 has 15 amino acids. J lost 6 bases, V lost 2 bases, and 6 bases had no gene match. Germline V CDR1 and CDR2: SGHRS, YFSETQ. The CDR3 here is CASSFIAGGRDTQYF. CDR3 coding DNA: TGCGCCAGCAGCTTCATAGCGGGGGGCAGGGATACGCAGTATTTT.

The rearrangement joins TRBV27 to TRBJ1-2; D gene unclear. Germline V lookup: CDR1 MNHEY, CDR2 SMNVEV (reference sequence). Trimming stripped 5 bases from V and 2 bases from J, with 9 bases between. This CDR3 spans 13 amino acids. The CDR3 sequence is CASSLNSNYGYTF. CDR3 bases: TGTGCCAGCAGTCTCAACAGCAACTATGGCTACACCTTC.

Ten or more counts support this clone. The chain joins TRBV7-9 to TRBJ2-7; the match to TRBD1 covers 9 bases. From germline, CDR1 is SEHNR and CDR2 FQNEAQ (reference sequence). V trimming: 5 bases; J trimming: 5 bases; junction bases outside the gene matches: 10. The CDR3 loop spans 15 amino acids. The CDR3 DNA sequence: TGTGCCAGCAGCATCCACCGGGACAGGGAGGACGAGCAGTACTTC. This encodes CASSIHRDREDEQYF.

The genes are TRBV5-1 and TRBJ1-2, with D unclear. Germline V gene sequence: CDR1 SGHRS, CDR2 YFSETQ. V was shortened by 0 bases and J by 2 bases, with 11 bases between the two germline ends. The CDR3 loop spans 15 amino acids. The CDR3 DNA follows: TGCGCCAGCAGCTTGGGAGGGAATGAGAACTATGGCTACACCTTC. Translated, it gives CASSLGGNENYGYTF.

V and J are TRBV5-6 and TRBJ1-2; D not resolved. V was pared by 2 bases and J by 4 bases, with 18 bases between. The germline gives CDR1 SGHDT, CDR2 YYEEEE. The CDR3 contains 16 residues. CDR3 amino acids: CASSFGLSGAGYGYTF. The CDR3 DNA reads TGTGCCAGCAGCTTCGGTTTATCGGGTGCTGGCTATGGCTACACCTTC.

Worth noting for this clone: Other DNA sequences in the same sample also yield this CDR3. The chain carries TRBV19 and TRBJ1-1; no reliable D call. There are 12 residues in the CDR3. Germline CDR1 reads LNHDA; CDR2 reads SQIVND (reference sequence). Trimming shortened V by 1 base and J by 4 bases, and 4 bases separated the two germline ends. CDR3 sequence: CASSIGSTEAFF. CDR3 nucleotides: TGTGCCAGTAGTATAGGGAGCACTGAAGCTTTCTTT. The full variable domain, rest sourced from reference TRBV19 and TRBJ1-1, is DGGITQSPKYLFRKEGQNVTLSCEQNLNHDAMYWYRQDPGQGLRLIYYSQIVNDFQKGDIAEGYSVSREKKESFPLTVTSAQKNPTAFYLCASSIGSTEAFFGQGTRLTVV.

Only one count was recorded for this clone. The rearrangement uses TRBV19 and TRBJ2-7, with TRBD1 matching 8 bases. CDR1 and CDR2 from the germline V gene are LNHDA and SQIVND (reference sequence). This CDR3 is 15 amino acids long. Germline trimming cut 3 bases from V and 3 bases from J; bases unmatched to any gene: 7. Here the CDR3 reads CASSIPDRGVYEQYF. The CDR3 DNA sequence: TGTGCCAGTAGTATCCCAGACAGGGGAGTCTACGAGCAGTACTTC. Full variable domain (outside the CDR3, taken from reference TRBV19 and TRBJ2-7): DGGITQSPKYLFRKEGQNVTLSCEQNLNHDAMYWYRQDPGQGLRLIYYSQIVNDFQKGDIAEGYSVSREKKESFPLTVTSAQKNPTAFYLCASSIPDRGVYEQYFGPGTRLTVT.

The chain is built from TRBV9 and TRBJ1-2; tentative D call: TRBD1 (5 bases). The germline V and J ends were trimmed by 3 bases and 4 bases, with 10 bases remaining between them. Germline V CDR1 and CDR2: SGDLS, YYNGEE. The CDR3 is 13 residues long. The CDR3 sequence is CASSEGFGYGYTF. The CDR3 region has the DNA TGTGCCAGCAGCGAGGGGTTTGGCTATGGCTACACCTTC. Supplemented by reference TRBV9 and TRBJ1-2, the full variable domain reads DSGVTQTPKHLITATGQRVTLRCSPRSGDLSVYWYQQSLDQGLQFLIQYYNGEERAKGNILERFSAQQFPDLHSELNLSSLELGDSALYFCASSEGFGYGYTFGSGTRLTVV.

The V and J genes are TRBV30 and TRBJ2-1; possibly TRBD2 for D (6 bases). Per the germline V gene, CDR1 is GTSNPN and CDR2 is SVGIG (reference sequence). The V and J ends lost 4 bases and 13 bases respectively, with 20 bases between them. This CDR3 is built from 13 residues. CDR3 nucleotide sequence: TGTGCCTGGAATGGTAGGGGCGGGGTTGGCCAGTTCTTC. It specifies CAWNGRGGVGQFF.

The chain links TRBV5-4 to TRBJ2-5; 9 bases map to TRBD2. The germline V gene encodes CDR1 SGHNT and CDR2 YYREEE (reference sequence). With 4 bases clipped from V and 5 bases from J, the junction kept 9 bases outside the gene matches. The CDR3 has 15 amino acids. The chain's CDR3 is CASSLTASGVETQYF. The CDR3 DNA sequence: TGTGCCAGCAGCCTAACAGCTAGCGGGGTTGAGACCCAGTACTTC.

This clone was detected only once. The V and J genes are TRBV27 and TRBJ1-1; maybe TRBD1 (5 bases). CDR1 MNHEY and CDR2 SMNVEV come from the germline V gene (reference sequence). This CDR3 is 15 amino acids long. The V gene lost 5 bases and the J gene lost 3 bases, with 16 bases spanning the gap. CDR3 amino acids: CASSRGLGQDTEAFF. The DNA of the CDR3 is TGTGCCAGCAGTCGGGGACTCGGGCAGGACACTGAAGCTTTCTTT.

The rearrangement uses TRBV5-3 and TRBJ2-3; weak D call: TRBD2 (5 bases). TRBV5-3 is labeled an ORF, and its function is uncertain. Trimming shortened V by 0 bases and J by 0 bases, and 17 bases separated the two germline ends. The CDR3 has 18 residues. CDR3 DNA: TGTGCCAGAAGCTTGGGGGCTCAAGACTACCATAGCACAGATACGCAGTATTTT. Translating gives CARSLGAQDYHSTDTQYF.

V and J are TRBV6-4 and TRBJ1-1; tentatively, D is TRBD1 (6 bases). The CDR3 loop spans 16 amino acids. CDR1 is MRHNA and CDR2 is SNTAGT in the germline V gene. Deletions cut 3 bases from V and 0 bases from J, with 14 bases between. The CDR3: CASSENQGPLNTEAFF. CDR3 nucleotide sequence: TGTGCCAGCAGTGAAAATCAGGGGCCTCTGAACACTGAAGCTTTCTTT.

The rearrangement links TRBV4-1 to TRBJ1-2; possibly TRBD1 for D (6 bases). This CDR3 has 15 amino acids. Germline V CDR1 and CDR2: MGHRA, YSYEKL. Trimming took off 5 bases at V and 1 base at J, with 14 bases between the two ends. CDR3 loop: CASSLDSTLNYGYTF. In DNA, the CDR3 is TGCGCCAGCAGCTTGGACAGCACCCTTAACTATGGCTACACCTTC.

This clone was observed once. At one end the junction does not follow the germline gene, possibly because of a read error. This rearrangement joins TRBV7-9 to TRBJ1-3; 7 positions match TRBD1. This CDR3 is built from 16 residues. In germline, CDR1 is SEHNR, CDR2 FQNEAQ (reference sequence). The CDR3 region is CASSVAGQASGNTIYF. The CDR3 DNA reads TGTGCCAGCAGCGTAGCAGGACAGGCCTCTGGAAACACCATATATTTT.

The V gene is TRBV19, the J gene TRBJ1-1, with 10 bases that match TRBD1. Per the germline V gene, CDR1 is LNHDA and CDR2 is SQIVND (reference sequence). The CDR3 runs 16 residues. Trimming at V came to 2 bases and at J to 5 bases, leaving 8 bases not matched to a gene. This CDR3 is CASSISRQGAWTEAFF. CDR3 bases: TGTGCCAGTAGTATATCTCGACAGGGGGCTTGGACTGAAGCTTTCTTT.

Details on this clone: The same CDR3 is also encoded by other DNA sequences in this sample. The genes are TRBV30 and TRBJ2-7; TRBD2 agrees at 14 bases. CDR3 length: 13 amino acids. The V and J ends lost 4 bases and 7 bases, in that order; junction bases with no gene match: 3. In germline, CDR1 is GTSNPN, CDR2 SVGIG (reference sequence). CDR3 loop: CAWTRTSGGEQYF. The DNA of the CDR3 is TGTGCCTGGACCAGGACTAGCGGGGGGGAGCAGTACTTC.

The chain carries TRBV25-1 and TRBJ2-5, with TRBD2 matching 7 bases. CDR1 is MGHDK, CDR2 SYGVNS, per germline. The CDR3 loop spans 14 amino acids. With V trimmed by 1 base and J by 5 bases, 4 bases remained unmatched. CDR3 coding DNA: TGTGCCAGCAGTGAATGGACTAGAACGGAGACCCAGTACTTC. This codes for CASSEWTRTETQYF.

The DNA for the CDR3 is TGTGCCAGCAGCTTAGTCGGACGGACAGGGTGGCCTGAAGCTTTCTTT. This codes for CASSLVGRTGWPEAFF. The chain joins TRBV7-2 to TRBJ1-1; TRBD1 matches at 8 bases. Trimming removed 1 base from V and 6 bases from J; junction bases left unmatched: 10. Germline V gene data show CDR1 as SGHTA and CDR2 as FQGNSA. The CDR3 runs to 16 residues.

The chain links TRBV7-9 to TRBJ2-7; no definite D call. Germline assignment: CDR1 SEHNR and CDR2 FQNEAQ (reference sequence). V was shortened by 3 bases and J by 3 bases, with 9 bases between the two germline ends. The CDR3 is 13 amino acids. DNA for the CDR3: TGTGCCAGCAGCTTTACAGCCAACTACGAGCAGTACTTC. It codes for CASSFTANYEQYF.

The V and J genes are TRBV27 and TRBJ1-2; perhaps TRBD1 as D (6 bases). V was shortened by 4 bases and J by 2 bases, with 11 bases between the two germline ends. This CDR3 has 14 amino acids. Germline V gives CDR1 MNHEY, CDR2 SMNVEV (reference sequence). The CDR3 protein is CASSYRDTNYGYTF. As DNA, the CDR3 is TGTGCCAGCAGTTACCGGGACACAAACTATGGCTACACCTTC.

This clone is a singleton in its sample. The J gene is TRBJ1-1, the V gene TRBV28, with 10 bases lining up with TRBD1. This CDR3 comprises 16 residues. Germline CDR1 is MDHEN and CDR2 is SYDVKM. Trimming took 6 bases from V and 3 from J; bases not matched to a gene: 10. CDR3 sequence reads: CASSLPDRGRYTEAFF. The CDR3 DNA reads as TGTGCCAGCAGCTTACCCGACAGGGGGCGGTACACTGAAGCTTTCTTT.

This chain uses TRBV5-1 with TRBJ2-7; D perhaps matches TRBD2 (5 bases). This CDR3 is 14 amino acids long. V lost 4 bases and J lost 0, with 11 bases in between. Germline V gene lookup returns CDR1 SGHRS and CDR2 YFSETQ. The CDR3: CASSLAEPSYEQYF. As DNA, the CDR3 is TGCGCCAGCAGCCTAGCTGAACCCTCCTACGAGCAGTACTTC.

This clone was observed a few times. The chain combines TRBV7-9 with TRBJ1-5; D possibly corresponds to TRBD1 (6 bases). The CDR3 consists of 15 residues. With 1 base removed from V and 4 bases from J, the gap between germline ends came to 11 bases. Germline CDR1 SEHNR, CDR2 FQNEAQ (reference sequence). The CDR3 coding sequence is TGTGCCAGCAGCTTAGATTGGACAGAGAATCAGCCCCAGCATTTT. Residues: CASSLDWTENQPQHF.

The chain employs TRBV28 and TRBJ1-5; 8 bases line up with TRBD1. In germline, CDR1 is MDHEN, CDR2 SYDVKM. V lost 2 bases to trimming and J lost 4 bases; unmatched junction nucleotides: 4. The CDR3 spans 15 residues. In nucleotides, the CDR3 is TGTGCCAGCAGTTTACTAACAGGGGGGAATCAGCCCCAGCATTTT. Protein: CASSLLTGGNQPQHF.

The chain links TRBV2 to TRBJ2-1, with D hard to call. The germline CDR1 and CDR2 sequences are SNHLY and FYNNEI. V was cut by 5 bases and J by 6 bases, with 11 bases left in between. The CDR3 consists of 13 residues. CDR3 DNA: TGTGCCAGCAGTTATGACTTGACCAATGAGCAGTTCTTC. Its translation is CASSYDLTNEQFF.

The V gene is TRBV27, the J gene TRBJ1-1; weak D call: TRBD1 (5 bases). Germline V gives CDR1 MNHEY, CDR2 SMNVEV (reference sequence). The CDR3 is made up of 15 amino acids. V lost 4 bases to trimming and J lost 1 base, with 13 bases between them. DNA for the CDR3: TGTGCCAGCAGTTACAATAACCAGGGGAACACTGAAGCTTTCTTT. This codes for CASSYNNQGNTEAFF.

This chain joins TRBV6-6 and TRBJ1-2; weak D call: TRBD1 (5 bases). CDR1 and CDR2 from the germline V gene are MNHNY and SVGAGI (reference sequence). Trimming left V 5 bases short and J 5 bases short, with 12 bases between. CDR3 length equals 13 residues. CDR3 coding DNA: TGTGCCAGCAGTCTTCTTCAGGGTTATGGCTACACCTTC. This gives the protein CASSLLQGYGYTF.

This rearrangement joins TRBV24-1 to TRBJ2-1, with a weak D call TRBD2 (5 bases). Germline assignment: CDR1 KGHDR and CDR2 SFDVKD. This CDR3 comprises 15 residues. The germline V and J ends were trimmed by 1 base and 0 bases, with 6 bases remaining between them. For the CDR3, the DNA is TGTGCCACCAGTGATTTTGCGGGCTCCTACAATGAGCAGTTCTTC. Translated, it gives CATSDFAGSYNEQFF.

The chain joins TRBV12-3 or TRBV12-4 to TRBJ2-1; 9 nucleotides agree with TRBD2. The junction had 2 bases not matched to a gene; V was cut back by 6 bases and J by 5 bases. CDR3 length equals 13 residues. The CDR3 loop is CASRGLADNEQFF. The CDR3 DNA reads TGTGCCAGCAGGGGACTAGCAGACAATGAGCAGTTCTTC.

The rearrangement uses TRBV7-8 and TRBJ2-2; 16 nucleotides align to TRBD2. The CDR3 contains 20 residues. Germline V lookup: CDR1 SGHVS, CDR2 FQNEAQ. Trimming at V came to 5 bases and at J to 5 bases, leaving 14 bases not matched to a gene. The CDR3 sequence: CASSRLPGTSGGARTGELFF. As DNA, the CDR3 is TGTGCCAGCAGCCGCTTGCCCGGGACTAGCGGGGGGGCGCGGACCGGGGAGCTGTTTTTT.

The V call is TRBV4-3, the J call TRBJ1-1; D is unclear. Germline V CDR1 and CDR2: LGHNA, YSLEER. V dropped 1 base and J dropped 1 base, with 10 bases sitting between them. The CDR3 contains 15 residues. The CDR3 DNA follows: TGCGCCAGCAGCCAAGCCCACACACGGAACACTGAAGCTTTCTTT. Protein product: CASSQAHTRNTEAFF.